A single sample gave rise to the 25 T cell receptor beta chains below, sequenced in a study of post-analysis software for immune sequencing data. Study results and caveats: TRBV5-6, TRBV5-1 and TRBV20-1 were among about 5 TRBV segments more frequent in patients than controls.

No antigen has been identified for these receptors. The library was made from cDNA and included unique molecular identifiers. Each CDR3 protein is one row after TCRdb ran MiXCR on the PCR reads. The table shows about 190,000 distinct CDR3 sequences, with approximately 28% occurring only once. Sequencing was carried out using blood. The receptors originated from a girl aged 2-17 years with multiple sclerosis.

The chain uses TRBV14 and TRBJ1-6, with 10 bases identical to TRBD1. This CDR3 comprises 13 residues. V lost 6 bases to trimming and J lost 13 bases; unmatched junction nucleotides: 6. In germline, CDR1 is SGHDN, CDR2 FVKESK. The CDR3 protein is CASRRGQGRPLHF. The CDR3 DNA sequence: TGTGCCAGCAGAAGGGGACAGGGGCGCCCCCTCCACTTT.

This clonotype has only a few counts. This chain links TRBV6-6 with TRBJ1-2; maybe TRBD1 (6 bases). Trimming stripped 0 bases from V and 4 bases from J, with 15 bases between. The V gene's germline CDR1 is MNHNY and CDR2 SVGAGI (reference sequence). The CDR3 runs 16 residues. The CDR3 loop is CASSYSSGAKGYGYTF. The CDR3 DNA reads TGTGCCAGCAGTTACTCCTCGGGGGCGAAGGGCTATGGCTACACCTTC.

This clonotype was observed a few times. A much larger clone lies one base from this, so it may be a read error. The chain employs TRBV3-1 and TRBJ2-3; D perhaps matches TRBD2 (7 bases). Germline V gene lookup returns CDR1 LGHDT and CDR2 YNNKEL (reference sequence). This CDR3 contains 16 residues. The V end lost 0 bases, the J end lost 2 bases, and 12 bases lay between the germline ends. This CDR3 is CASSQERGAATDTQYF. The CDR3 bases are TGTGCCAGCAGCCAAGAACGGGGGGCCGCCACAGATACGCAGTATTTT.

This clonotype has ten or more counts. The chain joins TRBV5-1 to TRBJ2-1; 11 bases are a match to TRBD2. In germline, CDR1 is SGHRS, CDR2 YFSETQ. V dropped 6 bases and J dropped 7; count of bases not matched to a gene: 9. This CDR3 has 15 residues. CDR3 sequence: CASTDTSGSGNEQFF. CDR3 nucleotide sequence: TGCGCCAGCACCGATACTAGCGGGAGTGGTAATGAGCAGTTCTTC. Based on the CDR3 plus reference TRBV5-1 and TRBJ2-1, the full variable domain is KAGVTQTPRYLIKTRGQQVTLSCSPISGHRSVSWYQQTPGQGLQFLFEYFSETQRNKGNFPGRFSGRQFSNSRSEMNVSTLELGDSALYLCASTDTSGSGNEQFFGPGTRLTVL.

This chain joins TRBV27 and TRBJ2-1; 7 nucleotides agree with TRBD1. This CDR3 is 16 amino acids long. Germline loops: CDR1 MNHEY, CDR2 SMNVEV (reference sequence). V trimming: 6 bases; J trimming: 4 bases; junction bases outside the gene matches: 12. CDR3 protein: CASSLDPGQLYNEQFF. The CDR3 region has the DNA TGTGCCAGCAGCCTTGATCCGGGACAGCTATACAATGAGCAGTTCTTC.

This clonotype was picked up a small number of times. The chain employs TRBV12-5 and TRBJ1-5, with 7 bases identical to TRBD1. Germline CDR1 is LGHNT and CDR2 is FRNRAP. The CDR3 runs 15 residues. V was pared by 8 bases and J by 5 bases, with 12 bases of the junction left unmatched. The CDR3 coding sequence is TGTGCTAGTATCGGGGCAGGGGGGTTCGATCAGCCCCAGCATTTT. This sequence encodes CASIGAGGFDQPQHF.

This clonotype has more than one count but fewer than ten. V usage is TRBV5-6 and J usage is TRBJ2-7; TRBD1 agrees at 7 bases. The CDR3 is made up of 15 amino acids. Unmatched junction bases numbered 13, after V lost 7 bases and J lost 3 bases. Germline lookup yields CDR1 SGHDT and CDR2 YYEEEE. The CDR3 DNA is TGTGCCAGCGCCGCGACCGACAGGGTCGGCTACGAGCAGTACTTC. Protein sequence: CASAATDRVGYEQYF.

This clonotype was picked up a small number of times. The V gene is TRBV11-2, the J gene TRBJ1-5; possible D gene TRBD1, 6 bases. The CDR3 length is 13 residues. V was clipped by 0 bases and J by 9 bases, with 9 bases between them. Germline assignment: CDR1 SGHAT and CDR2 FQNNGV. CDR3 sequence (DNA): TGTGCCAGCAGCTTAGAGGACAGAGGGCCCCAGCATTTT. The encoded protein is CASSLEDRGPQHF.

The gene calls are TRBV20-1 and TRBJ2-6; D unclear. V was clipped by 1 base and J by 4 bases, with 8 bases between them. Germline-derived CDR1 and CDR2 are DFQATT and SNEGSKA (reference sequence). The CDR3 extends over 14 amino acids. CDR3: CSARGVGGANVLTF. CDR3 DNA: TGCAGTGCTAGAGGGGTTGGGGGGGCCAACGTCCTGACTTTC.

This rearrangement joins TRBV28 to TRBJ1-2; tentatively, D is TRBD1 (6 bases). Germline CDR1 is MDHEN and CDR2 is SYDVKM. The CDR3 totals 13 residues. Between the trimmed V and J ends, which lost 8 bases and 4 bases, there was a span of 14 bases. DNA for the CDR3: TGTGCCAGCCGACCCCAGGGGCCCTATGGCTACACCTTC. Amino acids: CASRPQGPYGYTF.

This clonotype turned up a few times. DNA for the CDR3: TGCGCCAGCAGCTCCCGCACCGGGGAGCTGTTTTTT. Amino acid sequence: CASSSRTGELFF. The chain carries TRBV5-1 and TRBJ2-2; no clear D. Germline V gene sequence: CDR1 SGHRS, CDR2 YFSETQ. V was trimmed by 3 bases and J by 4 bases, leaving 4 bases between them. The CDR3 is made up of 12 amino acids.

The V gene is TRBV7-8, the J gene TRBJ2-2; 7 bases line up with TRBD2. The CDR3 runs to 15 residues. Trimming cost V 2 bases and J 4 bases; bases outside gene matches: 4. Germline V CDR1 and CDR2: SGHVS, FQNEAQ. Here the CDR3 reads CASSLRRGTTGELFF. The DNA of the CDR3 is TGTGCCAGCAGCTTACGGCGGGGGACCACCGGGGAGCTGTTTTTT. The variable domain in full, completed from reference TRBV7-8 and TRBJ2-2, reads GAGVSQSPRYKVAKRGQDVALRCDPISGHVSLFWYQQALGQGPEFLTYFQNEAQLDKSGLPSDRFFAERPEGSVSTLKIQRTQQEDSAVYLCASSLRRGTTGELFFGEGSRLTVL.

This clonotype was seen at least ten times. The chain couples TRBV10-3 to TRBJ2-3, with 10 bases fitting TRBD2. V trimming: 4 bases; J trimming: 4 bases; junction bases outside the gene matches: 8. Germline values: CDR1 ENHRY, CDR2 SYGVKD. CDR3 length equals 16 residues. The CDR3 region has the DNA TGTGCCATCAGTGTAGGGCAGCGGGAGGGCCCAGATACGCAGTATTTT. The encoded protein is CAISVGQREGPDTQYF.

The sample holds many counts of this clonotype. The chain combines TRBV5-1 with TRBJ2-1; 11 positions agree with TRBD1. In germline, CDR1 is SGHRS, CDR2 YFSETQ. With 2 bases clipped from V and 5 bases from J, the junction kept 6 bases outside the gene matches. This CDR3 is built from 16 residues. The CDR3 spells CASSFMGQGGNNEQFF. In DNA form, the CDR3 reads TGCGCCAGCAGCTTTATGGGACAGGGGGGGAACAATGAGCAGTTCTTC.

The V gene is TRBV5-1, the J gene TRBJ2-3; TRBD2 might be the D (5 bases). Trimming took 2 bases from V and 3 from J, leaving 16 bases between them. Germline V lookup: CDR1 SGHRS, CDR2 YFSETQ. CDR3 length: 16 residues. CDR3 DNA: TGCGCCAGCAGCTTTTCAAAAGGCCCGGGGACAGATACGCAGTATTTT. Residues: CASSFSKGPGTDTQYF. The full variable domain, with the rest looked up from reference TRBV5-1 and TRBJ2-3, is KAGVTQTPRYLIKTRGQQVTLSCSPISGHRSVSWYQQTPGQGLQFLFEYFSETQRNKGNFPGRFSGRQFSNSRSEMNVSTLELGDSALYLCASSFSKGPGTDTQYFGPGTRLTVL.

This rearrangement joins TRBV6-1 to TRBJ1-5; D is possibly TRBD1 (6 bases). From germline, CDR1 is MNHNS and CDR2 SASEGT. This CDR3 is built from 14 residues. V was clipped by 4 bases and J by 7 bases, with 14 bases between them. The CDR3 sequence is CASSGYGGRQPQHF. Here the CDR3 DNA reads TGTGCCAGCAGTGGTTACGGGGGCCGACAGCCCCAGCATTTT.

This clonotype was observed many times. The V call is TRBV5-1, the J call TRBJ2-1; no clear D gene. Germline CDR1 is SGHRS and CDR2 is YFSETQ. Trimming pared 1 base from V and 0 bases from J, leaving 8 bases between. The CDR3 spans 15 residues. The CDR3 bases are TGCGCCAGCAGCTTGATAGATAGCTCCTACAATGAGCAGTTCTTC. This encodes CASSLIDSSYNEQFF.

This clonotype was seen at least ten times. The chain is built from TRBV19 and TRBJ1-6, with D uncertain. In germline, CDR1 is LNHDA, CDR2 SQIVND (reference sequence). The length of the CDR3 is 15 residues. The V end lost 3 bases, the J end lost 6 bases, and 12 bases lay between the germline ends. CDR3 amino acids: CASSISDMGNSPLHF. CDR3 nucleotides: TGTGCCAGTAGTATTTCGGATATGGGTAATTCACCCCTCCACTTT.

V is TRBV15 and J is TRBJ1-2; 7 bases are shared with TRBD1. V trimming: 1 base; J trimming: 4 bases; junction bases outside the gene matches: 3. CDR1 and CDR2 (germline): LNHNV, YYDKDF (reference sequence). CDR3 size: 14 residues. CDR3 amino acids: CATSRVTGFYGYTF. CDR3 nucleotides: TGTGCCACCAGCAGAGTGACAGGGTTCTATGGCTACACCTTC.

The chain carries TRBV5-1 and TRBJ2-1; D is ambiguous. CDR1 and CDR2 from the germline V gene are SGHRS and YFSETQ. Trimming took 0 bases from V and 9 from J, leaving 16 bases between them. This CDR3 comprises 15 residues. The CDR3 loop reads CASSLEVRLGSEQFF. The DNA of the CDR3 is TGCGCCAGCAGCTTGGAGGTTAGGCTGGGTAGTGAGCAGTTCTTC. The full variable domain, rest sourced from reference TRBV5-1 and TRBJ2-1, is KAGVTQTPRYLIKTRGQQVTLSCSPISGHRSVSWYQQTPGQGLQFLFEYFSETQRNKGNFPGRFSGRQFSNSRSEMNVSTLELGDSALYLCASSLEVRLGSEQFFGPGTRLTVL.

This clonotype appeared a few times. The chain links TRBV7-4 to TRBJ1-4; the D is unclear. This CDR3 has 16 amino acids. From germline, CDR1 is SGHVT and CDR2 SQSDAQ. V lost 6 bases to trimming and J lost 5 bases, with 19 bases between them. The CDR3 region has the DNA TGTGCCAGCAGTTTGACGCCGGCGTCTACAAATGAAAAACTGTTTTTT. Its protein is CASSLTPASTNEKLFF. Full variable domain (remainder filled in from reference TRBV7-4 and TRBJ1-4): GAGVSQSPRYKVAKRGRDVALRCDSISGHVTLYWYRQTLGQGSEVLTYSQSDAQRDKSGRPSGRFSAERPERSVSTLKIQRTEQGDSAVYLCASSLTPASTNEKLFFGSGTQLSVL.

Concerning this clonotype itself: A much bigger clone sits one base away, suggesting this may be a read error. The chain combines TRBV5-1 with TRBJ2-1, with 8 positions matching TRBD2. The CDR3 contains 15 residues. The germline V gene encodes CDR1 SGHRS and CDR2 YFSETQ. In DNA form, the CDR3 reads TGCGCCAGCAGCTTGGTTAGCGGGACCTACGATGAGCAGTTCTTC. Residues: CASSLVSGTYDEQFF.

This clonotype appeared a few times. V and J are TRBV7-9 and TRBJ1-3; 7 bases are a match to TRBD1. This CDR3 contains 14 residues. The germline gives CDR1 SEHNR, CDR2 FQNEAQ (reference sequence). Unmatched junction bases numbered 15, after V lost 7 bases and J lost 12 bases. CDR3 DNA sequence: TGTGCCAGCAACACGGACAGGCTACCTTCAAGCATATATTTT. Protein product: CASNTDRLPSSIYF.

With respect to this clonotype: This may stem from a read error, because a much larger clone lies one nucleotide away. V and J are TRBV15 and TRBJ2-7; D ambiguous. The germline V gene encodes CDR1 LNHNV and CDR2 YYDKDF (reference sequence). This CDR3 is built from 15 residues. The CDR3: CATSRDISPVYERYF. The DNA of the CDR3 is TGTGCCACCAGCAGAGATATTTCGCCGGTCTACGAGCGGTACTTC.

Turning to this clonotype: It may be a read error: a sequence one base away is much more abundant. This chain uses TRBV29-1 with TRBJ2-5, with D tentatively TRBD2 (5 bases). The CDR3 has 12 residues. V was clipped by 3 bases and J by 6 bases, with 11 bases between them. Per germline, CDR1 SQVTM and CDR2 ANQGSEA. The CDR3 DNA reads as TGCAGCGTTGACCGGGATATCCAGACCCAGTACTTC. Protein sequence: CSVDRDIQTQYF.